This paragraph covers one TCR beta chain sequence. Its target is not known. As for time point: peripheral blood 6 weeks after treatment start. Patient sample counts ranged from 1 to 8, pretreatment and on-treatment. This entry comes from a study of PD-L1 blockade in urothelial cancer. The wider study: In about 2014, patients got going on atezolizumab, taking 1,200 mg intravenously every 3 weeks. Timepoints chosen for blood analysis were 3 weeks (second dose) and 6 weeks after treatment start. Study-wide results and limits: Survival was better when pretreatment blood TCR clonality fell below the median.

Using immunoSEQ multiplex PCR, the repertoire was profiled, and TCRdb retains in-frame clones only, with some absent. The repertoire has roughly 40,000 clones, about 90% of them found once; the top ten carry 7.3%. The CDR3 has 14 amino acids. J was trimmed by 6 bases and V by 4 bases; bases with no gene match: 3. Germline lookup yields CDR1 SGHRS and CDR2 YFSETQ. This chain joins TRBV5-1 and TRBJ2-7, with 14 bases fitting TRBD2. The sample was PBMCs, taken around atezolizumab (anti-PD-L1) treatment. The TCR sequence derives from a man in his 70s with urothelial cancer. CDR3 nucleotides: TGCGCCAGCAGCCCCGGACTAGCGGGAGGCGAGCAGTACTTC. This translates into CASSPGLAGGEQYF.